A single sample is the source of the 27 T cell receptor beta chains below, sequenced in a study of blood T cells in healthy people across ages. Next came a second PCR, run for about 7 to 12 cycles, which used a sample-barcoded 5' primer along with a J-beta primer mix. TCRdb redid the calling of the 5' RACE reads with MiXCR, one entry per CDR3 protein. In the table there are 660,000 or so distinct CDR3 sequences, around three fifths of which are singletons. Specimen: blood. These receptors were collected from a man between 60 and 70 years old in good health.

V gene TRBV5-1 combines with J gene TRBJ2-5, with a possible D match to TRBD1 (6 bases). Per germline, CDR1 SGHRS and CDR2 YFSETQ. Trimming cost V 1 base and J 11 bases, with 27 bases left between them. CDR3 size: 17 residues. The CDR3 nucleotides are TGCGCCAGCAGCTTGCCCCTCCTTGGAAATGGGGGCGATGAGCAGTACTTC. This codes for CASSLPLLGNGGDEQYF.

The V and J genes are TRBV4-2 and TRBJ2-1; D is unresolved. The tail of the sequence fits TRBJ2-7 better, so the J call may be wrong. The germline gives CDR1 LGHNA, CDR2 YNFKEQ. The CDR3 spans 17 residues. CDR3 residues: CASSQEGNRAPYNEQYF. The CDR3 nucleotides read TGTGCCAGCAGCCAAGAGGGGAATAGAGCTCCTTACAATGAGCAGTACTTC.

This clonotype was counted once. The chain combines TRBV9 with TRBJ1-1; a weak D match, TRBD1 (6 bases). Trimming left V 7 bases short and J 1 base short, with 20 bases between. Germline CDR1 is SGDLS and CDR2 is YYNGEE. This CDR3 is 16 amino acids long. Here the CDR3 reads CASSVLGGQSNTEAFF. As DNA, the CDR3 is TGTGCCAGCTCGGTGTTAGGGGGGCAGTCGAACACTGAAGCTTTCTTT.

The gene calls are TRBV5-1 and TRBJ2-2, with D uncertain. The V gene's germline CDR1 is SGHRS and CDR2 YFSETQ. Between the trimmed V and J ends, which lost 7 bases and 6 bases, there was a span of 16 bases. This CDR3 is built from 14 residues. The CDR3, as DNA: TGCGCCAGCGAGACCGACGGTGACTCCGGGGAGCTGTTTTTT. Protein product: CASETDGDSGELFF.

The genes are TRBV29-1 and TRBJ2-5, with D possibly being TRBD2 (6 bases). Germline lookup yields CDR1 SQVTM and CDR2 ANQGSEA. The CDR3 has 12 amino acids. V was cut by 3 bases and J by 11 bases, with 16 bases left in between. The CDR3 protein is CSVDVTSGEQYF. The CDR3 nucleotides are TGCAGCGTTGACGTGACTAGTGGTGAGCAGTACTTC.

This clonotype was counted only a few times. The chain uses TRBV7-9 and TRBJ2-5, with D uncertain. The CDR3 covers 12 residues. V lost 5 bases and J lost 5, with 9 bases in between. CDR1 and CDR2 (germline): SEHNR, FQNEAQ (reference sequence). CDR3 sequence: CASSPDVETQYF. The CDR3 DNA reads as TGTGCCAGCAGCCCTGACGTGGAGACCCAGTACTTC. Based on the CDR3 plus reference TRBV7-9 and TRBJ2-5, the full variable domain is DTGVSQNPRHKITKRGQNVTFRCDPISEHNRLYWYRQTLGQGPEFLTYFQNEAQLEKSRLLSDRFSAERPKGSFSTLEIQRTEQGDSAMYLCASSPDVETQYFGPGTRLLVL.

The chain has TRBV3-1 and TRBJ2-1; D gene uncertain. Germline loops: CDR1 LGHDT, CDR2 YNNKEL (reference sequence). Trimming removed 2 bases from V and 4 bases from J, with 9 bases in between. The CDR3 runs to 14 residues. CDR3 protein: CASSQNAEYNEQFF. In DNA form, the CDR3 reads TGTGCCAGCAGCCAAAACGCCGAGTACAATGAGCAGTTCTTC.

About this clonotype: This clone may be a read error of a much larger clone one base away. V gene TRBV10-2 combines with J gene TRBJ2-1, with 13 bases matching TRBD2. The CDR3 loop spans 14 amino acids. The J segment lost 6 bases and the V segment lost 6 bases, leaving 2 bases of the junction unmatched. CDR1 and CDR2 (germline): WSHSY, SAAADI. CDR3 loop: CASRLAGGANEQFF. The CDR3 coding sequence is TGCGCCAGCAGACTAGCGGGGGGGGCCAATGAGCAGTTCTTC.

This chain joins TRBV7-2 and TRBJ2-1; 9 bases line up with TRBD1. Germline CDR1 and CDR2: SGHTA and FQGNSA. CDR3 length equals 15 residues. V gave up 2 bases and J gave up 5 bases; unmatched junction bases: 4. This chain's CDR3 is CASSLWDRENNEQFF. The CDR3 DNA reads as TGTGCCAGCAGCTTATGGGACAGGGAAAACAATGAGCAGTTCTTC.

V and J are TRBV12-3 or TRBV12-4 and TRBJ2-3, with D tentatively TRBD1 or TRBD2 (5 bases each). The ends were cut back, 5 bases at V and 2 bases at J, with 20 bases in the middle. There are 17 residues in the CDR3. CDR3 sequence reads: CASSPTGTLIHTDTQYF. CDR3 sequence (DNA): TGTGCCAGCAGTCCGACCGGGACCTTGATTCACACAGATACGCAGTATTTT.

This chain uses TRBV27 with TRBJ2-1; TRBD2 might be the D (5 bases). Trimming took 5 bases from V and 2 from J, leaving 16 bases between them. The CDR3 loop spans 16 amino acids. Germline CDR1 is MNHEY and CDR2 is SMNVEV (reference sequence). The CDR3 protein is CASSSGPPSTYNEQFF. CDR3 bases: TGTGCCAGCAGTAGCGGCCCGCCGTCGACCTACAATGAGCAGTTCTTC.

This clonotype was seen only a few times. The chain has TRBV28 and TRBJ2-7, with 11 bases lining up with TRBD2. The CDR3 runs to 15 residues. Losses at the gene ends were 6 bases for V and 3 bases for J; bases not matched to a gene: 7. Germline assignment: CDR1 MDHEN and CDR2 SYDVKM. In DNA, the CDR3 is TGTGCCAGCAGCAGCCTAGCGGGGGGTCGCTACGAGCAGTACTTC. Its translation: CASSSLAGGRYEQYF.

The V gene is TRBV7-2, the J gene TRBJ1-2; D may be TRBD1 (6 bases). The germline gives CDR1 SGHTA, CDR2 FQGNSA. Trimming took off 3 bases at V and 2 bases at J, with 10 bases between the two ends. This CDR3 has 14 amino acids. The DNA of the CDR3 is TGTGCCAGCAGCTTCGACAGGAGGAACTATGGCTACACCTTC. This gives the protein CASSFDRRNYGYTF.

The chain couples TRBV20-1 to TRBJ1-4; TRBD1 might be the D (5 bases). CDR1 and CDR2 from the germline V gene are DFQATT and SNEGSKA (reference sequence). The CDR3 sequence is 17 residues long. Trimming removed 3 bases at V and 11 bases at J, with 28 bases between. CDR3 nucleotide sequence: TGCAGTGCTAGTCCCTCCGGGGCGGCGAGGTCAGGCGGGAAACTGTTTTTT. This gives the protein CSASPSGAARSGGKLFF.

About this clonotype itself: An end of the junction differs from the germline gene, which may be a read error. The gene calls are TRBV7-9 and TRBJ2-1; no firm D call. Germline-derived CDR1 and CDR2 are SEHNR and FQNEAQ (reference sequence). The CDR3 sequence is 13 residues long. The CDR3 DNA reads TGTGCCAACGACATTGACTCCTCCAATGAGCAGTTCTTC. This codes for CANDIDSSNEQFF. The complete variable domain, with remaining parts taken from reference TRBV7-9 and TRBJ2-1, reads DTGVSQNPRHKITKRGQNVTFRCDPISEHNRLYWYRQTLGQGPEFLTYFQNEAQLEKSRLLSDRFSAERPKGSFSTLEIQRTEQGDSAMYLCANDIDSSNEQFFGPGTRLTVL.

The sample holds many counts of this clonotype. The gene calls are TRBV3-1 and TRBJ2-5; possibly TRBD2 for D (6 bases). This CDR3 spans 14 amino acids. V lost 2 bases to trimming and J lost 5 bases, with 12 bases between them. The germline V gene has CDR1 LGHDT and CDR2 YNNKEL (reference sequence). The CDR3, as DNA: TGTGCCAGCAGCCAACCGACTAGGAGGGAGACCCAGTACTTC. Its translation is CASSQPTRRETQYF.

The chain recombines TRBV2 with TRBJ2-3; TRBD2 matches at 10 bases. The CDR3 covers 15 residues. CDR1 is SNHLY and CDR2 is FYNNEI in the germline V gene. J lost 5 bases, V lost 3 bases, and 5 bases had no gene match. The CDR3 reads CASSDALAGVDTQYF. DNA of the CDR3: TGTGCCAGCAGTGATGCGCTAGCGGGGGTAGATACGCAGTATTTT.

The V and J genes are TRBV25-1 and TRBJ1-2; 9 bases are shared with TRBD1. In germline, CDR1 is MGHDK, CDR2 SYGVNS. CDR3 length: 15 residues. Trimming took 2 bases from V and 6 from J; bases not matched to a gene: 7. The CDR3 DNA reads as TGTGCCAGCAGTGAAAATGGTTACAGGGGGCATGGCTACACCTTC. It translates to CASSENGYRGHGYTF.

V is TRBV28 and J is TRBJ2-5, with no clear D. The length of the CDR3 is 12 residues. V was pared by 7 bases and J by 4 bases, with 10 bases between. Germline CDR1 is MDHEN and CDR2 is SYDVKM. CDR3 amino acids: CASTVGGETQYF. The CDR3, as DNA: TGTGCCAGCACTGTCGGCGGAGAGACCCAGTACTTC.

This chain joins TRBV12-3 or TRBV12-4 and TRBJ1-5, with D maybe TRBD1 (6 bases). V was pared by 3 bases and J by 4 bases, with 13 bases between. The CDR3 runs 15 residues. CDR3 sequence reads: CASSFSAGENQPQHF. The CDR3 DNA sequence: TGTGCCAGCAGTTTCAGCGCAGGGGAGAATCAGCCCCAGCATTTT.

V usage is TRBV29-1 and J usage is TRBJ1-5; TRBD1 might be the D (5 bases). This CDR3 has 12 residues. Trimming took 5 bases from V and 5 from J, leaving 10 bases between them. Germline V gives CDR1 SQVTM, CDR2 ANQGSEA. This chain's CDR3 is CSVQGVDQPQHF. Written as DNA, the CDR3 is TGCAGCGTTCAGGGCGTCGATCAGCCCCAGCATTTT.

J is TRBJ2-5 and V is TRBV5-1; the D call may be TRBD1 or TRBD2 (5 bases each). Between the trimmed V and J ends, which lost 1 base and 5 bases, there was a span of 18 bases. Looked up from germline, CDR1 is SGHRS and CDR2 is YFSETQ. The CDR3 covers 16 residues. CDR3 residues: CASSLTPAGSSETQYF. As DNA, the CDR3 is TGCGCCAGCAGCTTGACCCCTGCAGGGAGCAGTGAGACCCAGTACTTC.

CDR3 sequence: CSVEDLDRGTQYF. CDR3 nucleotide sequence: TGCAGCGTTGAAGATCTCGATAGGGGGACCCAGTACTTC. This rearrangement joins TRBV29-1 to TRBJ2-5; possible D gene TRBD1, 5 bases. The V end lost 0 bases, the J end lost 7 bases, and 12 bases lay between the germline ends. The CDR3 loop spans 13 amino acids. The V gene's germline CDR1 is SQVTM and CDR2 ANQGSEA.

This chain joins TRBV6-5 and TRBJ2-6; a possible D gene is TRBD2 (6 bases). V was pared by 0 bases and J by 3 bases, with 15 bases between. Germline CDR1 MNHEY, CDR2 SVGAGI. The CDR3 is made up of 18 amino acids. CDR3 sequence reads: CASSYSGQTGGGANVLTF. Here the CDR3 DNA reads TGTGCCAGCAGTTACTCAGGCCAGACCGGGGGTGGGGCCAACGTCCTGACTTTC.

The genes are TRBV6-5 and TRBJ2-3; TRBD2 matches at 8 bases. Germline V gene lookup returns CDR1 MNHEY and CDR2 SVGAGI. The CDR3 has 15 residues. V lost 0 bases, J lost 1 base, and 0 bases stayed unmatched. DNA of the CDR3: TGTGCCAGCAGTTACTCAGCGGGAGGCACAGATACGCAGTATTTT. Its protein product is CASSYSAGGTDTQYF.

The CDR3 is CASSPGQRTTNEKLFF. The DNA for the CDR3 is TGTGCCAGCTCACCGGGACAACGCACAACTAATGAAAAACTGTTTTTT. This chain links TRBV18 with TRBJ1-4; TRBD1 is a possible D gene (6 bases). The CDR3 runs to 16 residues. Per germline, CDR1 KGHSH and CDR2 LQKENI. With 3 bases removed from V and 0 bases from J, the gap between germline ends came to 11 bases.

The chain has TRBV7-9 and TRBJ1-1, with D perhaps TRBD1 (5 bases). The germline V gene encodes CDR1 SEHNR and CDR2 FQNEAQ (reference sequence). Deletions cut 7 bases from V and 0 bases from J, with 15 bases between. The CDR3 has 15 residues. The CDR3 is CASTPPGFMNTEAFF. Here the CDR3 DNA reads TGTGCCAGCACTCCTCCAGGGTTCATGAACACTGAAGCTTTCTTT.